This passage covers 21 T cell receptor beta chains from one sample sequenced in a study of identical twins. TCRdb ran MiXCR on the 5' RACE reads and lists one entry per CDR3 protein. The top ten hold 4.3% of the sample, which has hundreds of thousands of distinct CDR3 sequences, approximately 22% seen once. This sample also appeared in a second study, on T cells expressing NK-cell markers.

Material: PBMCs. Receptors originate from a woman between 18 and 29 years old in good health.

This clonotype was picked up a small number of times. The rearrangement links TRBV7-2 to TRBJ2-1; the D gene is possibly TRBD2 (5 bases). V gave up 3 bases and J gave up 7 bases, with 16 bases separating them. The CDR3 extends over 15 amino acids. CDR1 and CDR2 from the germline V gene are SGHTA and FQGNSA. The CDR3 nucleotides read TGTGCCAGCAGCTTTTTCGTGGGAGAAAAGAATGAGCAGTTCTTC. This translates into CASSFFVGEKNEQFF.

This clonotype was detected a few times. V and J are TRBV6-2 or TRBV6-3 and TRBJ1-5, with TRBD1 matching 7 bases. This CDR3 region has 15 residues. The V segment lost 5 bases and the J segment 6 bases; nucleotides outside the gene matches: 10. The germline CDR1 and CDR2 sequences are MNHEY and SVGEGT. The DNA of the CDR3 is TGTGCCAGCAGTCCCTGGACAGGATCGTTTCAGCCCCAGCATTTT. Its translation is CASSPWTGSFQPQHF.

This clonotype occurred a few times. V gene TRBV6-5 combines with J gene TRBJ1-5; TRBD1 matches 8 bases. The ends lost 4 bases at V and 2 bases at J; junction bases unmatched: 7. Germline V gene sequence: CDR1 MNHEY, CDR2 SVGAGI. The CDR3 runs 16 residues. Here the CDR3 reads CASSLGGQDGNQPQHF. CDR3 nucleotides: TGTGCCAGCAGTTTAGGGGGACAGGACGGCAATCAGCCCCAGCATTTT.

J is TRBJ1-5 and V is TRBV12-3 or TRBV12-4; 8 positions match TRBD1. CDR3 length: 14 residues. Unmatched junction bases numbered 7, after V lost 7 bases and J lost 5 bases. The CDR3 reads CASTQGARDQPQHF. For the CDR3, the DNA is TGTGCCAGCACCCAGGGGGCAAGGGATCAGCCCCAGCATTTT.

A few counts support this clonotype. The chain combines TRBV20-1 with TRBJ2-7, with D unresolved. The CDR3 length is 12 residues. Germline values: CDR1 DFQATT, CDR2 SNEGSKA (reference sequence). V lost 3 bases, J lost 2 bases, and 8 bases lay in between. The CDR3 loop is CSASRSPYEQYF. CDR3 DNA sequence: TGCAGTGCTAGCCGCTCTCCCTACGAGCAGTACTTC.

The sample holds a few counts of this clonotype. The chain links TRBV9 to TRBJ1-2, with a tentative D call TRBD1 (6 bases). This CDR3 comprises 14 residues. With 7 bases removed from V and 7 bases from J, the gap between germline ends came to 20 bases. In germline, CDR1 is SGDLS, CDR2 YYNGEE. The CDR3 DNA sequence: TGTGCCAGCTCCCGAGGGGGGGCCGGCGGTGGCTACACCTTC. This translates into CASSRGGAGGGYTF.

The V call is TRBV6-5, the J call TRBJ1-1, with 8 bases identical to TRBD1. CDR1 and CDR2 (germline): MNHEY, SVGAGI. Trimming removed 2 bases from V and 10 bases from J; junction bases left unmatched: 9. The CDR3 sequence is 14 residues long. The CDR3 is CASSYRGSGGTAFF. DNA of the CDR3: TGTGCCAGCAGTTACCGGGGGTCAGGGGGCACAGCTTTCTTT.

This clonotype was seen only a few times. The V call is TRBV12-3 or TRBV12-4, the J call TRBJ2-5; D is perhaps TRBD2 (6 bases). The CDR3 is made up of 15 amino acids. With 6 bases removed from V and 2 bases from J, the gap between germline ends came to 16 bases. The CDR3 here is CASSRQSGGQETQYF. The CDR3, as DNA: TGTGCCAGCAGCCGACAGTCCGGAGGGCAAGAGACCCAGTACTTC.

This clonotype was found a few times. The V call is TRBV20-1, the J call TRBJ2-1; 8 bases align to TRBD1. J was trimmed by 2 bases and V by 3 bases; bases with no gene match: 6. The CDR3 contains 15 residues. Germline CDR1 reads DFQATT; CDR2 reads SNEGSKA (reference sequence). The DNA of the CDR3 is TGCAGTGCTAGGTCCGGGACAGGACCCTACAATGAGCAGTTCTTC. Its protein is CSARSGTGPYNEQFF.

The chain recombines TRBV12-3 or TRBV12-4 with TRBJ1-1; D possibly corresponds to TRBD1 (6 bases). The length of the CDR3 is 14 residues. V gave up 2 bases and J gave up 5 bases, with 12 bases separating them. This CDR3 reads CASSLKVGGTEAFF. The CDR3 coding sequence is TGTGCCAGCAGTTTAAAGGTAGGGGGAACTGAAGCTTTCTTT.

This clonotype was observed a few times. V is TRBV7-8 and J is TRBJ2-7; D gene unclear. The CDR3 consists of 12 residues. Germline V CDR1 and CDR2: SGHVS, FQNEAQ. Trimming cost V 3 bases and J 6 bases, with 9 bases left between them. The CDR3 DNA follows: TGTGCCAGCAGCTTTCAACCGGTCGAGCAGTACTTC. Its protein is CASSFQPVEQYF.

In this sample, this clonotype turned up a few times. Written as DNA, the CDR3 is TGTGCCAGCAGTTTATCGGGGCGGGGACTGCCCCAGCATTTT. Its translation: CASSLSGRGLPQHF. The rearrangement links TRBV27 to TRBJ1-5, with a possible D match to TRBD1 (5 bases). V was cut by 0 bases and J by 9 bases, with 12 bases left in between. CDR1 is MNHEY, CDR2 SMNVEV, per germline (reference sequence). The CDR3 runs 14 residues.

This clonotype was recorded a few times. V and J are TRBV3-1 and TRBJ1-1, with D unresolved. V gave up 8 bases and J gave up 3 bases, with 10 bases separating them. This CDR3 has 12 residues. Germline V gene sequence: CDR1 LGHDT, CDR2 YNNKEL (reference sequence). CDR3 sequence: CASCGWDTEAFF. The CDR3 DNA sequence: TGTGCCAGCTGCGGATGGGACACTGAAGCTTTCTTT.

This clonotype turned up a few times. The chain uses TRBV7-2 and TRBJ2-5; 10 bases match TRBD1. This CDR3 contains 15 residues. Germline V lookup: CDR1 SGHTA, CDR2 FQGNSA. V trimming: 6 bases; J trimming: 6 bases; junction bases outside the gene matches: 10. The CDR3 loop is CASSLQTGGLKTQYF. The CDR3 region has the DNA TGTGCCAGCAGTCTACAGACAGGGGGCTTAAAGACCCAGTACTTC.

This clonotype was detected only a few times. The V and J genes are TRBV5-6 and TRBJ1-4; unclear D gene. Germline CDR1 reads SGHDT; CDR2 reads YYEEEE. Trimming shortened V by 2 bases and J by 0 bases, and 5 bases separated the two germline ends. The CDR3 spans 14 residues. CDR3 sequence reads: CASSFSPTNEKLFF. The CDR3 DNA sequence: TGTGCCAGCAGCTTCAGCCCAACTAATGAAAAACTGTTTTTT.

To note about this clonotype: The germline gene is not matched at one end of the junction; a read error may be the cause. This sequence joins TRBV13 and TRBJ1-6; no firm D call. Per germline, CDR1 PRHDT and CDR2 FYEKMQ (reference sequence). The CDR3 covers 11 residues. The CDR3 nucleotides are TGTGCCATCAGCTCCCACAGAGACCTCCACTTT. Its protein product is CAISSHRDLHF.

This clonotype has at least ten counts. V and J are TRBV20-1 and TRBJ1-1; 8 positions match TRBD1. The CDR3 spans 13 residues. V lost 4 bases and J lost 5; bases outside the gene matches: 6. CDR1 DFQATT and CDR2 SNEGSKA come from the germline V gene (reference sequence). CDR3 in DNA: TGCAGTGCTATCAGGGGGCGAGTGACTGAAGCTTTCTTT. It is translated as CSAIRGRVTEAFF.

CDR3 sequence: CSAILNGRALNEQYF. The CDR3 bases are TGCAGTGCTATTCTTAACGGGAGGGCCCTGAACGAGCAGTACTTC. This chain connects TRBV20-1 to TRBJ2-7, with 8 bases that match TRBD2. The junction had 13 bases not matched to a gene; V was cut back by 4 bases and J by 5 bases. From germline, CDR1 is DFQATT and CDR2 SNEGSKA (reference sequence). The CDR3 length is 15 residues.

This clonotype has more than one count but fewer than ten. The J gene is TRBJ1-5, the V gene TRBV6-5, with D possibly TRBD1 on 6 matching bases. V was shortened by 5 bases and J by 6 bases, with 17 bases between the two germline ends. Germline assignment: CDR1 MNHEY and CDR2 SVGAGI. The CDR3 is 15 amino acids. CDR3 nucleotide sequence: TGTGCCAGCAGTACCCGACAGGACGACGGTCAGCCCCAGCATTTT. Protein: CASSTRQDDGQPQHF.

The chain links TRBV10-3 to TRBJ2-3; D is perhaps TRBD2 (7 bases). From germline, CDR1 is ENHRY and CDR2 SYGVKD. The length of the CDR3 is 15 residues. V was pared by 6 bases and J by 0 bases, with 13 bases between. The chain's CDR3 is CAIRAGASSTDTQYF. CDR3 nucleotides: TGTGCCATCAGGGCGGGGGCATCTAGCACAGATACGCAGTATTTT.

This clonotype was recorded many times. The chain carries TRBV7-9 and TRBJ2-7, with unresolved D. Germline V gene lookup returns CDR1 SEHNR and CDR2 FQNEAQ (reference sequence). This CDR3 region has 11 residues. Trimming pared 4 bases from V and 6 bases from J, leaving 7 bases between. CDR3 amino acids: CASSSPGEQYF. The CDR3 DNA is TGTGCCAGCAGCTCCCCGGGCGAGCAGTACTTC.